A selection of T cell receptor beta chains follows, all from one sample in a study of CD8+CD57+ T cells in acquired aplastic anemia. TCRdb re-called the reads through MiXCR, storing one row per CDR3 protein. This table holds some 170,000 distinct CDR3 sequences, about 70% found once. Specimen: sorted CD4+, CD8+, or CD8+CD57+ T cells (not recorded which) from PBMCs. The source of these receptors is a human donor with aplastic anemia. CDR3s include the opening cysteine and the closing phenylalanine or tryptophan. Size tells how often a clone was seen (once, few, many) or the class of an expanded clone, and some rows leave it out.

once	TRBV9	TRBJ2-3	CASSVGGGREVDTQYF
NA	TRBV25-1	TRBJ1-1	CASSESRSTEAFF
few	TRBV29-1	TRBJ2-3	CSVGRWSGGLTDTQYF
NA	TRBV7-3	TRBJ1-2	CASSEGPGQNYGYTF
NA	TRBV20-1	TRBJ1-6	CSAPRDRLNSPLHF
NA	TRBV29-1	TRBJ2-2	CNVRGGGGTGELFF
NA	TRBV10-3	TRBJ2-1	CAISEWGQYNEQFF
NA	TRBV20-1	TRBJ1-6	CSAGGGLYNSPLHF
NA	TRBV6-6	TRBJ1-5	CASRDRQNQPQHF
few	TRBV19	TRBJ1-2	CASSSLSTGGYTF
NA	TRBV7-2	TRBJ1-2	CASSPYGGIYGYTF
NA	TRBV7-2	TRBJ2-5	CASSPSGGAGETQYF
NA	TRBV7-7	TRBJ2-5	CASSLGAGGRTQYF
NA	TRBV7-9	TRBJ2-3	CASSLTSCCTDTQYF
NA	TRBV2	TRBJ2-7	CASRATSGSADEQYF
NA	TRBV14	TRBJ2-5	CASSQGLAVPQETQYF
NA	TRBV14	TRBJ1-5	CASSPPNGQPQHF
NA	TRBV20-1	TRBJ2-7	CSARTGDEQYF
few	TRBV9	TRBJ1-2	CASSTYRGYTF
few	TRBV20-1	TRBJ2-1	CSAYTSGGINEQFF
NA	TRBV19	TRBJ2-2	CASSIGGSGELFF
NA	TRBV6-1	TRBJ2-7	CASSTLAGDTDEQYF
few	TRBV15	TRBJ1-4	CATRIQATNEKLFF
NA	TRBV7-8	TRBJ2-7	CASSLSKTFGAEWGF
NA	TRBV10-1	TRBJ2-2	CASSDGGFNTGELFF
few	TRBV4-3	TRBJ2-1	CASSQQLAAEQFF
NA	TRBV7-8	TRBJ2-7	CASSLKWGTADYEQYF
NA	TRBV29-1	TRBJ1-2	CSARGLQGYTF
NA	TRBV7-2	TRBJ2-7	CASSHWVNYEQYF
NA	TRBV7-2	TRBJ2-7	CASSLGRGQTYEQYF
NA	TRBV5-1	TRBJ1-4	CASSRRDMNEKLFF
NA	TRBV2	TRBJ2-1	CAGPGQFNEQFF
many	TRBV6-2/TRBV6-3	TRBJ2-3	CASSQGSDTDTQYF
few	TRBV2	TRBJ2-7	CASTIRGGYEQYF
NA	TRBV9	TRBJ1-1	CASSDRGTGGTEAFF
NA	TRBV20-1	TRBJ2-1	CSATRTAYNEQFF
NA	TRBV10-3	TRBJ1-1	CAISGQVGGTEAFF
NA	TRBV7-3	TRBJ1-3	CASSSGASGNTIYF
NA	TRBV20-1	TRBJ2-7	CSARLLQEDYEQYF
NA	TRBV5-1	TRBJ2-7	CASSVASGQSSYEQYF
once	TRBV11-2	TRBJ2-1	CASSPGRGSQEQFF